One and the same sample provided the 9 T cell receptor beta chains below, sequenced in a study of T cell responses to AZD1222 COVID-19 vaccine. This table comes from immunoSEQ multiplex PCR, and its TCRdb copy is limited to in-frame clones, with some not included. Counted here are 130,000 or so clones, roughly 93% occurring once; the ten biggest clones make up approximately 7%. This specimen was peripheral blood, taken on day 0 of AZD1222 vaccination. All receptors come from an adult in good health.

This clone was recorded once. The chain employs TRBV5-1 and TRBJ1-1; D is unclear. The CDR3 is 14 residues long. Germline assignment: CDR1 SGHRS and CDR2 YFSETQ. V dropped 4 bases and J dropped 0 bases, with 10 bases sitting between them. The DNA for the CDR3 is TGCGCCAGCAGCCAAGACACGTTGAACACTGAAGCTTTCTTT. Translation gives CASSQDTLNTEAFF. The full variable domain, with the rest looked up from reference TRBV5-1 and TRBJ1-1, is KAGVTQTPRYLIKTRGQQVTLSCSPISGHRSVSWYQQTPGQGLQFLFEYFSETQRNKGNFPGRFSGRQFSNSRSEMNVSTLELGDSALYLCASSQDTLNTEAFFGQGTRLTVV.

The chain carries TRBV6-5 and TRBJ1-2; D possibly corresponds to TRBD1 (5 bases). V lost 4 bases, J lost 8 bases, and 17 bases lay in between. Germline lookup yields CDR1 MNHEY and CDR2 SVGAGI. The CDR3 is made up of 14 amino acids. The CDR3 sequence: CASSWDEATRGYTF. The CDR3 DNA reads TGTGCCAGCAGTTGGGACGAAGCGACGAGGGGCTACACCTTC.

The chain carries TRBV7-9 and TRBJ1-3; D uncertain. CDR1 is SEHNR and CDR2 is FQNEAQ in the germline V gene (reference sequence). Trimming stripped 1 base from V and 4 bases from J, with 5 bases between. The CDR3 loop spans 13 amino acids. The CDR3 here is CASSLDVGNTIYF. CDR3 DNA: TGTGCCAGCAGCTTAGACGTCGGAAACACCATATATTTT.

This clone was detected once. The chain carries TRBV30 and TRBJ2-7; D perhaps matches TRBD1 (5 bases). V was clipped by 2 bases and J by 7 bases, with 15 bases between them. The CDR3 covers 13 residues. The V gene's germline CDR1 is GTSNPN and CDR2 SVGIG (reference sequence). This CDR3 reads CAWSPRTLREQYF. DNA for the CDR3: TGTGCCTGGAGTCCTCGGACACTGAGAGAGCAGTACTTC.

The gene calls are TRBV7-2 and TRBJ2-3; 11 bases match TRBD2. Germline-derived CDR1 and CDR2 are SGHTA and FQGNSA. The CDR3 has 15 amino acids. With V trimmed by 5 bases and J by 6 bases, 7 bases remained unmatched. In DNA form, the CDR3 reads TGTGCCAGCAGCCCTACTAGCGGGAGTGCGGATACGCAGTATTTT. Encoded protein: CASSPTSGSADTQYF.

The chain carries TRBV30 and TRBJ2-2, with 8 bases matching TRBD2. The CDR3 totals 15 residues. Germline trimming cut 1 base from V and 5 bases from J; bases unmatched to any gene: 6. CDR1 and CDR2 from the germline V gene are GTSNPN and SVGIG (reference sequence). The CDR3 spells CAWSAGTSRTGELFF. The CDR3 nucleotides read TGTGCCTGGAGTGCCGGGACTAGTAGGACCGGGGAGCTGTTTTTT.

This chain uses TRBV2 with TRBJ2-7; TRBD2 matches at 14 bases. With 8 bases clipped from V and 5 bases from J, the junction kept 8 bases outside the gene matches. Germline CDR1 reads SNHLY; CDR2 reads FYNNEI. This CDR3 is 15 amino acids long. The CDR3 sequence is CASDKTSGRADEQYF. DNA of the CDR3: TGTGCCAGCGACAAGACTAGCGGGAGGGCCGACGAGCAGTACTTC.

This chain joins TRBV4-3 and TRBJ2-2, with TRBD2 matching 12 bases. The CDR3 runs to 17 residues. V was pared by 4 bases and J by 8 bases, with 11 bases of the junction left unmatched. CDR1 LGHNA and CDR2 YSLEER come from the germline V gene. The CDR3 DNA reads TGCGCCAGCAGCCGAGGGACTAGCGGGCTCACCAAGGGGGAGCTGTTTTTT. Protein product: CASSRGTSGLTKGELFF.

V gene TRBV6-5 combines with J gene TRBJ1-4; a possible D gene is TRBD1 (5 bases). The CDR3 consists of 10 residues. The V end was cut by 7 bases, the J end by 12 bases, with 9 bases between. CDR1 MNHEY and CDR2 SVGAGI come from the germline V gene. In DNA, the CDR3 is TGTGCCAGCACGGGGGAAGAACTGTTTTTT. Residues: CASTGEELFF.